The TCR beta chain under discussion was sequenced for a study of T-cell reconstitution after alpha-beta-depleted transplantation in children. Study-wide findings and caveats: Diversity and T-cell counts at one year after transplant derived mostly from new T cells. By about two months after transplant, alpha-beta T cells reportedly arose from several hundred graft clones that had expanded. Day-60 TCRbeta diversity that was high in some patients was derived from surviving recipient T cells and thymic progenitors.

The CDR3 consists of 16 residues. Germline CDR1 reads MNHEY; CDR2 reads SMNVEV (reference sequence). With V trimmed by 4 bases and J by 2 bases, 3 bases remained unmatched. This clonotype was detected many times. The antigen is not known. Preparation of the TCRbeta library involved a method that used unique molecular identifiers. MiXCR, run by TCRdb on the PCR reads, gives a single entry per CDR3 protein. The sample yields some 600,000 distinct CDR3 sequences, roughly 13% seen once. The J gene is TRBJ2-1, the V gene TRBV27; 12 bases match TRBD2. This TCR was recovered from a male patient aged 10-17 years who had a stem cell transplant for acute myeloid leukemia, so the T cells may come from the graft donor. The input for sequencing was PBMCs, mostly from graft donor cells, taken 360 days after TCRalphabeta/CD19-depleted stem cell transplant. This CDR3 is CASSSLAGGPYNEQFF. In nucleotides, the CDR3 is TGTGCCAGCAGTTCCCTAGCGGGAGGGCCCTACAATGAGCAGTTCTTC.